The sequence of this T cell receptor beta chain was determined in a study of technical replicates of blood from a few donors. In germline, CDR1 is SNHLY, CDR2 FYNNEI. The CDR3 is 13 residues long. Deletions cut 2 bases from V and 5 bases from J, with 9 bases between. Repertoires were generated with immunoSEQ multiplex PCR, while TCRdb's copy carries only in-frame clones and drops some. The table lists roughly 69,000 clones, less than 98% of them singletons. The rearrangement links TRBV2 to TRBJ2-5; no definite D call. The sequencing sample was made of T cells isolated from PBMCs. This clonotype was obtained from a human donor in good health. The CDR3 loop reads CASSENSLETQYF. DNA of the CDR3: TGTGCCAGCAGTGAAAACAGTCTGGAGACCCAGTACTTC.